The rows below give T cell receptor beta chains drawn from one sample of a study of glioma-infiltrating T cells after dendritic cell vaccination. Generated by immunoSEQ multiplex PCR, the TCRdb table keeps only in-frame clones and is missing some. The data show approximately 62,000 clones, with roughly nine tenths seen just once and 9.5% to 13% held by the top ten. Sequencing was performed on blood, taken after dendritic cell vaccination. The receptors here all came from a human donor with glioblastoma. The CDR3 runs from the conserved cysteine through the conserved F or W. The D gene is left open where the match is weak. Expanded clones get a size class; other rows say once, few or many, or leave the size out.

j_call d_call v_call clone_size cdr3_nt cdr3_aa
TRBJ2-4 - TRBV4-3 - TGCGCCAGCAGCCAAGAAGGGGGAGTTCAGTACTTC CASSQEGGVQYF
TRBJ1-6 - TRBV5-1 - TGCGCCAGCAGCTTGGTTGCGGGGGATAATTCACCCCTCCACTTT CASSLVAGDNSPLHF
TRBJ2-1 - TRBV5-1 - TGCGCCAGCAGCTCGTTGGGCAGTTACAATGAGCAGTTCTTC CASSSLGSYNEQFF
TRBJ1-2 - TRBV9 - TGTGCCAGCAGCGCGGTACAGGAAAGCTACACCTTC CASSAVQESYTF
TRBJ2-7 TRBD1 TRBV5-6 - TGTGCCAGCAGTCCTACCGGACAGGCTCTTCCATACGAGCAGTACTTC CASSPTGQALPYEQYF
TRBJ2-1 - TRBV4-1 - TGCGCCAGCAGCCCCCGATCCGCGGGGAGCTCCTACAATGAGCAGTTCTTC CASSPRSAGSSYNEQFF
TRBJ2-5 TRBD2 TRBV19 - TGTGCCAGTAGTATTCTGCCTAGCGGGAAACAAGAGACCCAGTACTTC CASSILPSGKQETQYF
TRBJ2-2 - TRBV6-5 - TGTGCCAGCAGTTACATCCGGGGGGCCTCCACCGGGGAGCTGTTTTTT CASSYIRGASTGELFF
TRBJ2-7 TRBD2 TRBV5-4 - TGTGCCAGCGGGCCTAGCGGAATCTCCTACGAGCAGTACTTC CASGPSGISYEQYF
TRBJ2-1 TRBD2 TRBV29-1 - TGCAGCGGGGGGGGGACCCTGGGGGATGAGCAGTTCTTC CSGGGTLGDEQFF
TRBJ1-2 - TRBV5-1 - TGCGCCAGCAGCTTGGGCGGTGCGGGATCTTCTGCGCGGGGCTACACCTTC CASSLGGAGSSARGYTF
TRBJ1-6 TRBD1 TRBV5-1 - TGCGCCAGCAGCAATTTGGACAGGGGGTTTAATTCACCCCTCCACTTT CASSNLDRGFNSPLHF
TRBJ1-1 TRBD1 TRBV18 - TGTGCCAGCTCACCTACAGGGGGCTGGAACACTGAAGCTTTCTTT CASSPTGGWNTEAFF
TRBJ2-7 TRBD2 TRBV5-1 once TGCGCCAGCAGCTTTGGGCGGGGGGGGGCCTACGAGCAGTACTTC CASSFGRGGAYEQYF
TRBJ1-6 - TRBV7-2 - TGTGCCAGCAGCCTAGAACAGGGTTTCAATTCCCCCCTCCACTTT CASSLEQGFNSPLHF
TRBJ2-5 TRBD2 TRBV10-1 - TGCGCCAGCAGTGAAGGGACTAGCGGAAAAGAGACCCAGTACTTC CASSEGTSGKETQYF
TRBJ1-2 TRBD1 TRBV6-4 - TGTGCCAGCAGTACCGGGACAGGGGGAGGCTACACCTTC CASSTGTGGGYTF
TRBJ1-1 TRBD1 TRBV5-8 - TGTGCCAGCAGCCAATACACAGGGGGAAACACTGAAGCTTTCTTT CASSQYTGGNTEAFF
TRBJ2-1 - TRBV11-1 - TGTGCCAGCAGCTTAGCGCCTAGGACTTACAATGAGCAGTTCTTC CASSLAPRTYNEQFF
TRBJ2-5 - TRBV6-5 - TGTGCCAGCAGTTATGGGGGGGCGGTGGAGACCCAGTACTTC CASSYGGAVETQYF
TRBJ1-1 - TRBV6-5 once TGTGCCAGCAGTTACGGACACCACACTGAAGCTTTCTTT CASSYGHHTEAFF
TRBJ2-7 TRBD1 TRBV5-1 - TGCGCCAGCAGCCATGGGACAGTGGAAGGCTACGAGCAGTACTTC CASSHGTVEGYEQYF
TRBJ2-7 TRBD2 TRBV11-3 - TGTGCCAGCAGCTTAGCCCCGACTAGCGGGCGTGGGGAGCAGTACTTC CASSLAPTSGRGEQYF
TRBJ2-7 - TRBV27 once TGTGCCAGCAGTATAATAGAACCGGGACTCTACTACGAGCAGTACTTC CASSIIEPGLYYEQYF
TRBJ1-1 TRBD1 TRBV19 - TGTGCCGGAGCCAGGGGGCCGAACACTGAAGCTTTCTTT CAGARGPNTEAFF
TRBJ1-2 - TRBV7-2 - TGTGCCAGCAGCAGCCTGGGGGGAGACTATGGCTACACCTTC CASSSLGGDYGYTF
TRBJ2-2 - TRBV25-1 - TGTGCCAGCAGTGGAACAGATTTCAACACCGGGGAGCTGTTTTTT CASSGTDFNTGELFF
TRBJ1-4 TRBD1 TRBV4-1 - TGCGCCAGCAGCCACCCGGGACAGGGGGGCGAAAAACTGTTTTTT CASSHPGQGGEKLFF
TRBJ2-3 TRBD1 TRBV30 - TGTGCCTGGAACCCGGGACAGGGAACAGATACGCAGTATTTT CAWNPGQGTDTQYF
TRBJ2-5 TRBD2 TRBV11-2 - TGTGCCAGCAGCTTAGCACTAGCGGGAGGTGAGACCCAGTACTTC CASSLALAGGETQYF
TRBJ2-7 TRBD2 TRBV9 - TGTGCCAGCAGCGTAGGGTCCAGGACTAGCGAGAGCGAGCAGTACTTC CASSVGSRTSESEQYF
TRBJ1-1 TRBD1 TRBV25-1 - TGTGCCAGCAGGGATAGGGACAGCCGAAGAAGGACTGAAGCTTTCTTT CASRDRDSRRRTEAFF
TRBJ1-1 - TRBV21-1 - TGTGCCAGCAGCAAAGCGGAGGACAGGATGAACACTGAAGCTTTCTTT CASSKAEDRMNTEAFF
TRBJ1-4 - TRBV5-1 - TGCGCCAGCAGCACCGGGGGACCCCCAGGGGAAAAACTGTTTTTT CASSTGGPPGEKLFF
TRBJ1-5 - TRBV6-5 - TGTGCCAGCAGTTACTCGGGCAGACAGATAAATCAGCCCCAGCATTTT CASSYSGRQINQPQHF
TRBJ1-4 - TRBV10-3 - TGTGCCATCAGTGAGGAGGGAGGCCGGAGGAGAAAACTGTTTTTT CAISEEGGRRRKLFF
TRBJ2-5 - TRBV2 once TGTGCCAGCAGTGAAGTCCAGGAAGAGACCCAGTACTTC CASSEVQEETQYF
TRBJ1-1 TRBD1 TRBV6-5 - TGTGCCAGCAGTCCCTCCGGGACAGCGAACACTGAAGCTTTCTTT CASSPSGTANTEAFF
TRBJ2-1 TRBD2 TRBV11-2 once TGTGCCAGCAGCTACCGCAGAAGCGGGAGTATGAATGAGCAGTTCTTC CASSYRRSGSMNEQFF
TRBJ2-1 - TRBV5-1 - TGCGCCAGCAGCTTGACAGGGCCCTACAATGAGCAGTTCTTC CASSLTGPYNEQFF
TRBJ1-1 - TRBV9 - TGTGCCAGCAGCACCGACAGTTTTAGGGAAGCTTTCTTT CASSTDSFREAFF
TRBJ2-2 TRBD2 TRBV19 - TGTGCCAGTATCCCGACTAGCGGGAGTTATACCGGGGAGCTGTTTTTT CASIPTSGSYTGELFF
TRBJ2-7 - TRBV9 few TGTGCCAGCAGCCCATCAGAGATCCCGGGACATTATACCTACGAGCAGTACTTC CASSPSEIPGHYTYEQYF
TRBJ1-2 TRBD1 TRBV19 - TGTGCCAGTAGTATGCAGGGGGCGATCCCCCTTGGCTACACCTTC CASSMQGAIPLGYTF
TRBJ2-7 - TRBV30 once TGTGCCTGGAGTTCGTTTCGGCTGGGTTTAAGGCGGTACGAGCAGTACTTC CAWSSFRLGLRRYEQYF
TRBJ2-7 - TRBV10-3 - TGTGCCATCAGTTCTCTCCAGGGCCCCATCTACGAGCAGTACTTC CAISSLQGPIYEQYF
TRBJ2-1 TRBD2 TRBV7-3 - TGTGCCAGCAGCTTGGGACTAGCGGGAGAAGGGGAGCAGTTCTTC CASSLGLAGEGEQFF
TRBJ2-7 - TRBV18 - TGTGCCAGCTCACCAAAACAGACCCTCGTGGCCGAGCAGTACTTC CASSPKQTLVAEQYF
TRBJ2-7 - TRBV7-2 - TGTGCCAGCAGCTTAGACGGGGGTAACTACGAGCAGTACTTC CASSLDGGNYEQYF
TRBJ1-1 - TRBV11-1 - TGTGCCAGCAGAGAGATTGCCAGGGACAAAACTGAAGCTTTCTTT CASREIARDKTEAFF
TRBJ1-2 TRBD1 TRBV7-2 once TGTGCCAGCAGCTCTCCGGGACAGGGGTATGGCTACACCTTC CASSSPGQGYGYTF
TRBJ1-2 TRBD1 TRBV7-9 - TGTGCCAGCAGCTTCCGACAGGGCGCGGATGGCTACACCTTC CASSFRQGADGYTF
TRBJ2-7 TRBD2 TRBV4-2 - TGTGCCAGCAGCCCAGAACCCCGGGACTACTCCTACGAGCAGTACTTC CASSPEPRDYSYEQYF
TRBJ2-7 TRBD1 TRBV30 - TGTGCCTGGGACAGGGACGCCGTGGAGCAGTACTTC CAWDRDAVEQYF
TRBJ1-1 - TRBV6-5 - TGTGCCAGCTCGGGTAGAGGATCGAACACTGAAGCTTTCTTT CASSGRGSNTEAFF